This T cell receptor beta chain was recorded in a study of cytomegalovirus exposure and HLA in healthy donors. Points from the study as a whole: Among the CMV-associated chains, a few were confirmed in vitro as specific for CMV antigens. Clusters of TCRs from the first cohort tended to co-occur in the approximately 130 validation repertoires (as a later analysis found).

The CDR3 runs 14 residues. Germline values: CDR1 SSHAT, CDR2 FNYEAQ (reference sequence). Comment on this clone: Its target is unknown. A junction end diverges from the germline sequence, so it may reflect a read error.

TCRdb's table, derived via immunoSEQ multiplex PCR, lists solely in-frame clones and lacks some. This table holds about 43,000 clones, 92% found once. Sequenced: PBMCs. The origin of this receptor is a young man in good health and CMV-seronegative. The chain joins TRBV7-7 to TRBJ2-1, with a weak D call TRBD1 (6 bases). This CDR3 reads CASSLAGTYNEQFF. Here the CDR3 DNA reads TGTGCTAGCAGCTTAGCTGGGACATACAATGAGCAGTTCTTC.